By share, the clone carrying this TCR beta chain counts as medium-sized (0.01 to 0.1%). Its antigen is undetermined. Germline V lookup: CDR1 MNHEY, CDR2 SMNVEV (reference sequence). The germline V and J ends were trimmed by 6 bases and 7 bases, with 10 bases remaining between them. This CDR3 spans 12 amino acids. These data are taken from a study of vaccination and CD4 T cells after COVID-19. An Oncomine TCR Beta short-read assay was used to sequence the DNA from cultured CD4+ T cells. TCRdb called the PCR reads again in MiXCR, with one record for every CDR3 protein. This table has some 13,000 distinct CDR3 sequences, 25% to 35% appearing once. Regarding treatment: approximately 9-day PBMC culture with coronavirus spike peptide pools or control peptides (ViraFEST assay). Via ViraFEST, peptide pools expanded antigen-specific T cells before TCR sequencing.

The TCR comes from a human donor with COVID-19. The genes are TRBV27 and TRBJ1-5, with D uncertain. Sequencing input: cultured CD4+ T cells from blood. CDR3 bases: TGTGCCAGCAGGGTCCCCGGCCAGCCCCAGCATTTT. Residues: CASRVPGQPQHF.